Sequencing of this T cell receptor (beta chain) was carried out in a study of OX40 agonist ivuxolimab in advanced cancers. The CDR3 covers 18 residues. Trimming removed 0 bases at V and 0 bases at J, with 15 bases between. CDR1 is LNHDA and CDR2 is SQIVND in the germline V gene (reference sequence). On this clone: The antigen remains undetermined.

The study, taken as a whole, reports: In the 0.1 to 3.0 mg/kg range, CD4+ and CD8+ blood T cells had expanded clonally by week 6.

The protocol was immunoSEQ multiplex PCR, while the TCRdb copy is restricted to in-frame clones and leaves out a portion. Among about 71,000 clones, approximately 94% were seen once, and the ten largest hold approximately 14%. The clonotype comes from an adult with an advanced solid tumor such as melanoma, head and neck, liver or kidney cancer. The chain employs TRBV19 and TRBJ1-5, with D possibly matching TRBD1 (6 bases). Sequenced here: CD4+ or CD8+ T cells sorted from blood, sampled in a trial of the OX40 agonist ivuxolimab. The CDR3 DNA follows: TGTGCCAGTAGTATAGATAAAGACAGGCCCTATAGCAATCAGCCCCAGCATTTT. It is translated as CASSIDKDRPYSNQPQHF.